This T cell receptor beta chain was identified during a study of blood T cell repertoires in COVID-19. Unmatched junction bases numbered 0, after V lost 0 bases and J lost 1 base. Germline V lookup: CDR1 LNHDA, CDR2 SQIVND (reference sequence). CDR3 length: 15 residues. Generated by immunoSEQ multiplex PCR, the TCRdb table keeps only in-frame clones and is missing some. Found here are approximately 300,000 clones, around nine tenths of them singletons; the top ten hold around 2.5%. The sequence came from a man aged 55 to 70 who had recovered from COVID-19. Sample: PBMCs or T cells enriched from blood (not recorded which). The chain couples TRBV19 to TRBJ2-3; 8 bases are shared with TRBD2. CDR3 sequence: CASSIDGRGTDTQYF. In nucleotides, the CDR3 is TGTGCCAGTAGTATAGACGGGAGGGGCACAGATACGCAGTATTTT.